A single sample is the source of the 18 T cell receptor beta chains below, sequenced in a study of Graves' ophthalmopathy and Graves' hyperthyroidism. RNA transcripts were the source from which TCR beta CDR3 regions were amplified. HTBI-primed RT-PCR formed the first round, and a multiplex PCR formed the second. TCRdb fed the multiplex PCR reads into MiXCR, producing one record per CDR3 protein. The sample lists approximately 640,000 distinct CDR3 sequences, roughly 39% occurring once. The sample comprised peripheral blood. These TCRs come from an adult man with Graves' ophthalmopathy.

The table lists this clonotype with many counts. V and J are TRBV12-3 or TRBV12-4 and TRBJ2-5; 8 nucleotides align to TRBD2. Germline trimming cut 3 bases from V and 5 bases from J; bases unmatched to any gene: 8. This CDR3 region has 15 residues. CDR3 in amino acids: CASSLGRGGLETQYF. CDR3 nucleotides: TGTGCCAGCAGTTTGGGCCGGGGGGGATTGGAGACCCAGTACTTC.

This clonotype was counted once. The rearrangement links TRBV24-1 to TRBJ1-4, with D hard to call. V lost 1 base and J lost 11, with 7 bases in between. The CDR3 runs to 12 residues. Germline CDR1 reads KGHDR; CDR2 reads SFDVKD. The CDR3 protein is CATSDFGSKLFF. The CDR3 DNA reads TGTGCCACCAGTGATTTCGGCTCGAAACTGTTTTTT.

This clonotype was seen a handful of times. The chain carries TRBV19 and TRBJ2-7; D call uncertain. V was trimmed by 9 bases and J by 1 base, leaving 16 bases between them. The CDR3 is made up of 14 amino acids. Germline CDR1 and CDR2: LNHDA and SQIVND (reference sequence). CDR3 region: CASSPEGLSYEQYF. DNA of the CDR3: TGTGCCAGCTCACCAGAAGGGTTATCCTACGAGCAGTACTTC.

The chain is built from TRBV5-4 and TRBJ2-7; possibly TRBD2 for D (6 bases). The CDR3 has 14 residues. Per germline, CDR1 SGHNT and CDR2 YYREEE (reference sequence). Trimming left V 0 bases short and J 0 bases short, with 7 bases between. The CDR3 region has the DNA TGTGCCAGCAGCTTGGGCGGGAACTCCTACGAGCAGTACGTC. It translates to CASSLGGNSYEQYV.

The chain is built from TRBV2 and TRBJ1-5; 9 nucleotides align to TRBD1. J gave up 1 base and V 9 bases, and 4 bases lay outside the gene matches. CDR1 is SNHLY, CDR2 FYNNEI, per germline. CDR3 length: 14 amino acids. Here the CDR3 reads CASGGQGSNQPQHF. The CDR3 nucleotides read TGTGCCAGTGGGGGACAGGGAAGCAATCAGCCCCAGCATTTT.

This clonotype was picked up many times. This CDR3 is CASSWTGTNYGYTF. CDR3 sequence (DNA): TGTGCCAGCAGCTGGACAGGAACTAACTATGGCTACACCTTC. The V and J genes are TRBV13 and TRBJ1-2, with 7 bases fitting TRBD1. The CDR3 runs to 14 residues. The V gene's germline CDR1 is PRHDT and CDR2 FYEKMQ (reference sequence). With 4 bases clipped from V and 0 bases from J, the junction kept 2 bases outside the gene matches.

J is TRBJ2-1 and V is TRBV10-3, with 8 bases that match TRBD1. Germline V CDR1 and CDR2: ENHRY, SYGVKD. Trimming at V came to 4 bases and at J to 7 bases, leaving 15 bases not matched to a gene. This CDR3 has 17 residues. CDR3 DNA: TGTGCCATCAGTGGGACAGGGAAATTAGCGACATGGAATGAGCAGTTCTTC. It translates to CAISGTGKLATWNEQFF.

V and J are TRBV29-1 and TRBJ1-2; TRBD1 matches 7 bases. CDR1 is SQVTM, CDR2 ANQGSEA, per germline. This CDR3 is built from 12 residues. The CDR3 bases are TGCAGTGAGACAGGGAGGGGCTATGGCTACACCTTC. Translation gives CSETGRGYGYTF.

This clonotype has a count of ten or more. V and J are TRBV9 and TRBJ2-7; TRBD2 might be the D (5 bases). V lost 0 bases and J 6 bases, leaving 13 bases between the germline ends. Germline V CDR1 and CDR2: SGDLS, YYNGEE. The CDR3 is 14 residues long. The CDR3 protein is CASSVGRTPSEQYF. In nucleotides, the CDR3 is TGTGCCAGCAGCGTAGGGAGGACCCCCAGCGAGCAGTACTTC.

This clonotype was seen more than once but under ten times. The chain has TRBV19 and TRBJ1-1, with D possibly TRBD1 on 5 matching bases. Trimming took off 11 bases at V and 4 bases at J, with 23 bases between the two ends. Per the germline V gene, CDR1 is LNHDA and CDR2 is SQIVND (reference sequence). This CDR3 region has 15 residues. CDR3 sequence: CAWSGQSGRGTEAFF. The CDR3 DNA is TGTGCCTGGAGTGGGCAATCGGGGAGGGGCACTGAAGCTTTCTTT.

This clonotype occurred many times. The chain couples TRBV24-1 to TRBJ2-7; no clear D gene. Germline CDR1 and CDR2: KGHDR and SFDVKD. V lost 0 bases and J 0 bases, leaving 17 bases between the germline ends. This CDR3 comprises 18 residues. CDR3 in DNA: TGTGCCACCAGTGATTTGCCCTTACGCTGGGATATCTCCTACGAGCAGTACTTC. Its protein is CATSDLPLRWDISYEQYF.

To note about this clonotype: A junction end diverges from the germline sequence, so it may reflect a read error. This chain uses TRBV10-2 with TRBJ2-3; possibly TRBD1 or TRBD2 for D (5 bases each). This CDR3 contains 15 residues. Germline CDR1 reads WSHSY; CDR2 reads SAAADI. CDR3 region: CASSGPIGGTDTQYF. In DNA form, the CDR3 reads TGCGCTAGCAGTGGGCCAATTGGGGGTACGGATACGCAGTATTTT.

This clonotype was counted ten times or more. The V call is TRBV12-3 or TRBV12-4, the J call TRBJ1-5; possible D gene TRBD1, 6 bases. This CDR3 spans 16 amino acids. V was clipped by 8 bases and J by 1 base, with 18 bases between them. The CDR3 DNA reads TGTGCCAGCTCCTCAGGGGTGGGAGGCAGCAATCAGCCCCAGCATTTT. It translates to CASSSGVGGSNQPQHF.

This clonotype was recorded a few times. This rearrangement joins TRBV7-9 to TRBJ1-3; D unclear. This CDR3 comprises 15 residues. Germline V lookup: CDR1 SEHNR, CDR2 FQNEAQ (reference sequence). Trimming removed 8 bases at V and 0 bases at J, with 14 bases between. The chain's CDR3 is CASSPRRGSGNTIYF. The CDR3 region has the DNA TGTGCCAGCTCACCACGTCGGGGCTCTGGAAACACCATATATTTT.

As regards this clonotype: A much more abundant neighbour one base away suggests this may be a read error. V is TRBV10-3 and J is TRBJ1-1; D remains unclear. The CDR3 loop spans 14 amino acids. The V and J ends lost 3 bases and 4 bases respectively, with 12 bases between them. Germline CDR1 and CDR2: ENHRY and SYGVKD. In DNA form, the CDR3 reads TGTGCCATCAGTGAAGGCAAAGGGAGCACTGAAGCTTTCTTT. Amino acid sequence: CAISEGKGSTEAFF.

This clonotype was picked up many times. The junction departs from the called germline gene at one end, perhaps through a read error. The chain recombines TRBV7-2 with TRBJ1-6; D remains unclear. The CDR3 runs to 20 residues. The germline gives CDR1 SGHTA, CDR2 FQGNSA. This chain's CDR3 is CASSYKLVWMSGVAYSPLHF. The CDR3 DNA reads as TGCGCCAGCAGCTACAAGCTGGTATGGATGAGCGGGGTCGCTTATTCACCCCTCCACTTT.

In its sample, this clonotype was seen many times. Germline is not matched at one junction end, which may reflect a read error. The chain uses TRBV7-6 and TRBJ2-2; no definite D call. Per the germline V gene, CDR1 is SGHVS and CDR2 is FNYEAQ. The CDR3 runs to 15 residues. Here the CDR3 DNA reads TGTGCCAGCAGCTTATACCACAGAGACACGGGGGAGCTGTTTTTT. It is translated as CASSLYHRDTGELFF.

The chain combines TRBV4-1 with TRBJ1-2; D unclear. From germline, CDR1 is MGHRA and CDR2 YSYEKL. Deletions cut 0 bases from V and 5 bases from J, with 10 bases between. CDR3 size: 14 residues. The CDR3 DNA sequence: TGCGCCAGCAGCCAAGATGGAGGGATTTATGGCTACACCTTC. This codes for CASSQDGGIYGYTF.